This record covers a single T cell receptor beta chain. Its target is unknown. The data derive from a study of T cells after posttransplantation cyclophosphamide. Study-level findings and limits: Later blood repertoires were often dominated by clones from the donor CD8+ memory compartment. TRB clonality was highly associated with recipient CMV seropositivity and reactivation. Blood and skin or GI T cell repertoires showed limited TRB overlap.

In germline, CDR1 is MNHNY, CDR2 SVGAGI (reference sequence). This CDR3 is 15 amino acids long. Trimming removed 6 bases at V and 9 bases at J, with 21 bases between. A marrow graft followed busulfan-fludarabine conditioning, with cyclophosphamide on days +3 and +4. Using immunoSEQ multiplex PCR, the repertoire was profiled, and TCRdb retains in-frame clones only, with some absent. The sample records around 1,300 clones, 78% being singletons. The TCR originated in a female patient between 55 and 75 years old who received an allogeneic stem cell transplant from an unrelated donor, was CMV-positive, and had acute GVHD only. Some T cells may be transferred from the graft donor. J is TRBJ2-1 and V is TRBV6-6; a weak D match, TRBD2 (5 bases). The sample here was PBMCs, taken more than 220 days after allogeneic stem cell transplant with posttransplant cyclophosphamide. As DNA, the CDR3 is TGTGCCAGCAGAACGGGATTGGTACCGACAAGTGAGCAGTTCTTC. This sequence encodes CASRTGLVPTSEQFF.